The following is a TCR beta chain sequence with its context. What it binds is unknown. Profiled with immunoSEQ multiplex PCR; TCRdb holds only in-frame clones, not every one. In the table there are under 100,000 clones, around 96% of which are singletons. This record belongs to a study of cytomegalovirus exposure and HLA in healthy donors. Germline assignment: CDR1 KGHSH and CDR2 LQKENI. This CDR3 has 14 residues. V shed 6 bases and J shed 8 bases, with 17 bases lying between them. Study-level findings and limits: There were about 160 TCR beta chains listed as cytomegalovirus-associated.

The sequence was obtained from a man between 18 and 29 years old in good health and CMV-seronegative. The sequencing input was PBMCs. The genes are TRBV18 and TRBJ2-1; TRBD2 might be the D (6 bases). The CDR3 region is CASSGSWGVDEQFF. CDR3 coding DNA: TGTGCCAGCTCGGGTAGCTGGGGGGTCGATGAGCAGTTCTTC.